The next 30 T cell receptor beta chains were all read from a single sample in a study of T cell responses to AZD1222 COVID-19 vaccine. The method was immunoSEQ multiplex PCR; TCRdb's version includes in-frame clones alone and lacks a portion of them. Counted here are tens of thousands of clones, 80% to 95% occurring once; the ten biggest clones make up about 41%. The specimen was peripheral blood, collected on day 0 of AZD1222 vaccination. These receptor sequences come from an adult in good health.

The V call is TRBV2, the J call TRBJ1-1; maybe TRBD1 (5 bases). Germline-derived CDR1 and CDR2 are SNHLY and FYNNEI. The CDR3 runs to 15 residues. Trimming stripped 4 bases from V and 5 bases from J, with 17 bases between. CDR3 residues: CASSGYGGLQTEAFF. The CDR3 DNA reads as TGTGCCAGCAGTGGATACGGGGGATTGCAGACTGAAGCTTTCTTT.

The V and J genes are TRBV7-9 and TRBJ1-6, with D hard to call. The V gene's germline CDR1 is SEHNR and CDR2 FQNEAQ (reference sequence). Trimming took 3 bases from V and 7 from J, leaving 7 bases between them. This CDR3 spans 13 amino acids. In DNA form, the CDR3 reads TGTGCCAGCAGCTTTAACAGCAATTCACCCCTCCACTTT. Translating gives CASSFNSNSPLHF.

The genes are TRBV5-4 and TRBJ2-2, with TRBD2 identical over 7 bases. V shed 2 bases, J shed 1 base, and the junction held 2 bases outside the gene matches. Per germline, CDR1 SGHNT and CDR2 YYREEE (reference sequence). This CDR3 has 15 amino acids. The DNA of the CDR3 is TGTGCCAGCAGCTTTGCGGGGGTGAACACCGGGGAGCTGTTTTTT. It yields the protein CASSFAGVNTGELFF.

The V and J genes are TRBV5-4 and TRBJ1-3; D is uncertain. This CDR3 contains 17 residues. Germline V CDR1 and CDR2: SGHNT, YYREEE (reference sequence). Trimming took off 5 bases at V and 0 bases at J, with 18 bases between the two ends. The CDR3 loop reads CASREDLLLSSGNTIYF. The CDR3 region has the DNA TGTGCCAGCAGGGAAGACCTCCTGCTAAGCTCTGGAAACACCATATATTTT.

The rearrangement links TRBV6-9 to TRBJ1-2; 7 nucleotides line up with TRBD1. The CDR3 runs to 15 residues. J gave up 4 bases and V 4 bases, and 9 bases lay outside the gene matches. Germline V CDR1 and CDR2: MNHGY, SVAAGI. Here the CDR3 reads CASSSTGLKTYGYTF. DNA for the CDR3: TGTGCCAGCAGTTCGACAGGGTTAAAGACCTATGGCTACACCTTC.

This chain uses TRBV2 with TRBJ1-4; tentative D call: TRBD1 (6 bases). V was pared by 6 bases and J by 0 bases, with 8 bases between. This CDR3 spans 14 amino acids. Germline V gene sequence: CDR1 SNHLY, CDR2 FYNNEI. CDR3 DNA sequence: TGTGCCAGCAGGGACAGTTCAACTAATGAAAAACTGTTTTTT. This encodes CASRDSSTNEKLFF. Looking up the rest from reference TRBV2 and TRBJ1-4 gives the full variable domain: EPEVTQTPSHQVTQMGQEVILRCVPISNHLYFYWYRQILGQKVEFLVSFYNNEISEKSEIFDDQFSVERPDGSNFTLKIRSTKLEDSAMYFCASRDSSTNEKLFFGSGTQLSVL.

J is TRBJ1-1 and V is TRBV6-5; no clear D gene. CDR1 is MNHEY, CDR2 SVGAGI, per germline. Trimming stripped 8 bases from V and 4 bases from J, with 8 bases between. The CDR3 sequence is 11 residues long. CDR3 nucleotides: TGTGCCAGCGGGCGGGGCACTGAAGCTTTCTTT. Its translation is CASGRGTEAFF.

CDR3 residues: CASSIRHFQETQYF. The CDR3 DNA reads TGTGCCAGTAGTATTCGGCATTTCCAAGAGACCCAGTACTTC. This chain joins TRBV19 and TRBJ2-5; the D is unclear. CDR3 length: 14 residues. CDR1 is LNHDA and CDR2 is SQIVND in the germline V gene (reference sequence). Trimming stripped 3 bases from V and 1 base from J, with 9 bases between.

On this clone itself: Sequence at one end of the junction differs from germline and may be a read error. CDR3 amino acids: CPSSQDERGRGGYEQYF. The CDR3 DNA is TGTCCCAGCAGCCAAGACGAACGCGGCAGGGGAGGCTACGAGCAGTACTTC. The chain couples TRBV3-1 (or the pseudogene TRBV3-2) to TRBJ2-7; D is tentatively TRBD1 or TRBD2 (6 bases each). The CDR3 totals 17 residues. CDR1 is LGHDT, CDR2 YNNKEL, per germline (reference sequence).

CDR3 residues: CASSQAGPANYGYTF. CDR3 coding DNA: TGTGCCAGCAGCCAAGCGGGCCCAGCTAACTATGGCTACACCTTC. V and J are TRBV3-1 (or the pseudogene TRBV3-2) and TRBJ1-2; D is uncertain. V lost 1 base and J 0 bases, leaving 9 bases between the germline ends. The CDR3 length is 15 residues. Germline values: CDR1 LGHDT, CDR2 YNNKEL (reference sequence).

The V call is TRBV3-1 (or the pseudogene TRBV3-2), the J call TRBJ1-4, with 8 bases lining up with TRBD1. The CDR3 is 14 amino acids. The V gene's germline CDR1 is LGHDT and CDR2 YNNKEL (reference sequence). After removal of 2 bases from V and 7 bases from J, the junction contained 3 bases not matched to a gene. Here the CDR3 reads CASSQQGASEKLFF. DNA for the CDR3: TGTGCCAGCAGCCAACAGGGGGCAAGTGAAAAACTGTTTTTT.

The J gene is TRBJ2-7, the V gene TRBV27; 11 positions agree with TRBD1. The CDR3 is 12 residues long. The V and J ends lost 6 bases and 5 bases, in that order; junction bases with no gene match: 0. Germline V gives CDR1 MNHEY, CDR2 SMNVEV (reference sequence). The CDR3 DNA is TGTGCCAGCAGGGACAGGGGGCACGAGCAGTACTTC. It codes for CASRDRGHEQYF.

The V call is TRBV5-4, the J call TRBJ2-7, with TRBD2 matching over 9 bases. The germline CDR1 and CDR2 sequences are SGHNT and YYREEE (reference sequence). The CDR3 has 15 amino acids. The V gene end was trimmed by 0 bases and the J gene end by 4 bases; junction bases not matched to a gene: 5. The CDR3 DNA follows: TGTGCCAGCAGCTTGGGTAGCGGGGGTCTTTACGAGCAGTACTTC. Translated, it gives CASSLGSGGLYEQYF.

The chain carries TRBV7-2 and TRBJ2-5; possible D gene TRBD2, 7 bases. Looked up from germline, CDR1 is SGHTA and CDR2 is FQGNSA. CDR3 length equals 16 residues. With 1 base removed from V and 1 base from J, the gap between germline ends came to 13 bases. The CDR3 spells CASSLVGGGLQETQYF. For the CDR3, the DNA is TGTGCCAGCAGCTTAGTTGGCGGGGGCCTCCAAGAGACCCAGTACTTC.

The chain has TRBV18 and TRBJ1-2; 7 bases are a match to TRBD1. The V gene's germline CDR1 is KGHSH and CDR2 LQKENI. This CDR3 has 14 amino acids. V was clipped by 6 bases and J by 2 bases; unmatched bases: 6. In DNA form, the CDR3 reads TGTGCCAGCTCCCTCGACAGGGCGAACTATGGCTACACCTTC. Translated: CASSLDRANYGYTF.

The chain is built from TRBV9 and TRBJ1-2; tentatively, D is TRBD1 (6 bases). The V gene's germline CDR1 is SGDLS and CDR2 YYNGEE. CDR3 size: 14 residues. Trimming shortened V by 0 bases and J by 4 bases, and 10 bases separated the two germline ends. The CDR3 nucleotides are TGTGCCAGCAGCGTAGTAGGGGGACTCTATGGCTACACCTTC. Translating gives CASSVVGGLYGYTF.

V and J are TRBV7-2 and TRBJ2-7; D tentatively reads TRBD1 or TRBD2 (6 bases each). The germline gives CDR1 SGHTA, CDR2 FQGNSA. The V gene lost 5 bases and the J gene lost 7 bases, with 15 bases spanning the gap. This CDR3 is 13 amino acids long. As DNA, the CDR3 is TGTGCCAGCAGCCCCACGGTAGGGGGGGAGCAGTACTTC. The encoded protein is CASSPTVGGEQYF.

The chain joins TRBV19 to TRBJ2-7; tentative D call: TRBD2 (6 bases). The CDR3 loop spans 13 amino acids. Germline CDR1 LNHDA, CDR2 SQIVND (reference sequence). Trimming stripped 5 bases from V and 5 bases from J, with 13 bases between. This chain's CDR3 is CASSWRRDDEQYF. Written as DNA, the CDR3 is TGTGCCAGTAGTTGGAGGAGGGACGACGAGCAGTACTTC.

The gene calls are TRBV7-9 and TRBJ2-7; tentatively, D is TRBD1 (6 bases). V lost 2 bases, J lost 0 bases, and 8 bases lay in between. There are 14 residues in the CDR3. CDR1 is SEHNR and CDR2 is FQNEAQ in the germline V gene (reference sequence). The CDR3 sequence: CASSLRTVSYEQYF. CDR3 DNA sequence: TGTGCCAGCAGCTTACGGACAGTCTCCTACGAGCAGTACTTC. Full variable domain (remainder filled in from reference TRBV7-9 and TRBJ2-7): DTGVSQNPRHKITKRGQNVTFRCDPISEHNRLYWYRQTLGQGPEFLTYFQNEAQLEKSRLLSDRFSAERPKGSFSTLEIQRTEQGDSAMYLCASSLRTVSYEQYFGPGTRLTVT.

The chain uses TRBV6-5 and TRBJ1-2; tentatively, D is TRBD1 (5 bases). This CDR3 has 15 amino acids. Germline CDR1 and CDR2: MNHEY and SVGAGI. V was shortened by 0 bases and J by 4 bases, with 12 bases between the two germline ends. CDR3 protein: CASSYSGEMSYGYTF. As DNA, the CDR3 is TGTGCCAGCAGTTACTCGGGGGAAATGAGCTATGGCTACACCTTC.

This clone has just one count. CDR3 coding DNA: TGTGCCAGTACCGACTCGAGGACAAACAATCAGCCCCAGCATTTT. As protein: CASTDSRTNNQPQHF. V gene TRBV19 combines with J gene TRBJ1-5, with D tentatively TRBD1 (5 bases). Trimming took 7 bases from V and 3 from J, leaving 16 bases between them. The germline V gene has CDR1 LNHDA and CDR2 SQIVND (reference sequence). This CDR3 region has 15 residues.

The J gene is TRBJ1-3, the V gene TRBV19, with D possibly TRBD1 on 6 matching bases. There are 20 residues in the CDR3. CDR1 LNHDA and CDR2 SQIVND come from the germline V gene (reference sequence). Trimming stripped 4 bases from V and 0 bases from J, with 25 bases between. The CDR3 sequence: CASSTPGTNREGLSGNTIYF. Here the CDR3 DNA reads TGTGCCAGTAGTACCCCAGGGACAAACAGGGAAGGGCTCTCTGGAAACACCATATATTTT.

The V gene is TRBV6-5, the J gene TRBJ1-1, with 11 bases identical to TRBD1. V lost 4 bases, J lost 11 bases, and 3 bases stayed unmatched. The CDR3 has 12 amino acids. The V gene's germline CDR1 is MNHEY and CDR2 SVGAGI. CDR3 sequence reads: CASSWTGGFAFF. CDR3 nucleotide sequence: TGTGCCAGCAGTTGGACAGGGGGCTTTGCTTTCTTT.

V and J are TRBV5-1 and TRBJ1-5, with D unresolved. Deletions cut 1 base from V and 0 bases from J, with 11 bases between. In germline, CDR1 is SGHRS, CDR2 YFSETQ. The CDR3 is made up of 16 amino acids. DNA for the CDR3: TGCGCCAGCAGCTTGCGGAACCAATATAGCAATCAGCCCCAGCATTTT. It specifies CASSLRNQYSNQPQHF.

The genes are TRBV9 and TRBJ2-3; D remains ambiguous. The CDR3 has 13 residues. The germline V and J ends were trimmed by 5 bases and 0 bases, with 7 bases remaining between them. Germline CDR1 reads SGDLS; CDR2 reads YYNGEE. This chain's CDR3 is CASSPSSTDTQYF. The CDR3 region has the DNA TGTGCCAGCAGTCCTTCTAGCACAGATACGCAGTATTTT.

The chain couples TRBV4-2 to TRBJ2-3, with D unresolved. V was trimmed by 5 bases and J by 5 bases, leaving 11 bases between them. CDR1 LGHNA and CDR2 YNFKEQ come from the germline V gene. This CDR3 has 13 residues. This CDR3 reads CASSNSLLDTQYF. The CDR3, as DNA: TGTGCCAGCAGCAACTCCTTGCTAGATACGCAGTATTTT.

V usage is TRBV7-9 and J usage is TRBJ2-7; D is unresolved. The CDR3 runs to 12 residues. With 5 bases removed from V and 0 bases from J, the gap between germline ends came to 5 bases. Germline V gene sequence: CDR1 SEHNR, CDR2 FQNEAQ (reference sequence). CDR3 coding DNA: TGTGCCAGCAGCCCCCCCTCCTACGAGCAGTACTTC. As protein: CASSPPSYEQYF.

This sequence joins TRBV5-1 and TRBJ1-1, with D possibly matching TRBD1 (6 bases). Germline V CDR1 and CDR2: SGHRS, YFSETQ. Trimming cost V 0 bases and J 4 bases, with 10 bases left between them. The CDR3 is 14 residues long. CDR3: CASSLVGGATEAFF. The DNA for the CDR3 is TGCGCCAGCAGCTTGGTTGGGGGGGCCACTGAAGCTTTCTTT.

This chain links TRBV2 with TRBJ1-2; D unclear. This CDR3 has 10 amino acids. Trimming took 8 bases from V and 7 from J, leaving 8 bases between them. Looked up from germline, CDR1 is SNHLY and CDR2 is FYNNEI. Here the CDR3 reads CASQEGGYTF. The CDR3 DNA sequence: TGTGCCAGCCAGGAAGGTGGCTACACCTTC.

The chain links TRBV2 to TRBJ1-6, with TRBD1 as a possible D gene (6 bases). CDR3 length: 13 amino acids. Germline CDR1 reads SNHLY; CDR2 reads FYNNEI. Trimming stripped 8 bases from V and 2 bases from J, with 7 bases between. The CDR3 DNA sequence: TGTGCCAGCGGGGACACCTATAATTCACCCCTCCACTTT. Protein: CASGDTYNSPLHF.